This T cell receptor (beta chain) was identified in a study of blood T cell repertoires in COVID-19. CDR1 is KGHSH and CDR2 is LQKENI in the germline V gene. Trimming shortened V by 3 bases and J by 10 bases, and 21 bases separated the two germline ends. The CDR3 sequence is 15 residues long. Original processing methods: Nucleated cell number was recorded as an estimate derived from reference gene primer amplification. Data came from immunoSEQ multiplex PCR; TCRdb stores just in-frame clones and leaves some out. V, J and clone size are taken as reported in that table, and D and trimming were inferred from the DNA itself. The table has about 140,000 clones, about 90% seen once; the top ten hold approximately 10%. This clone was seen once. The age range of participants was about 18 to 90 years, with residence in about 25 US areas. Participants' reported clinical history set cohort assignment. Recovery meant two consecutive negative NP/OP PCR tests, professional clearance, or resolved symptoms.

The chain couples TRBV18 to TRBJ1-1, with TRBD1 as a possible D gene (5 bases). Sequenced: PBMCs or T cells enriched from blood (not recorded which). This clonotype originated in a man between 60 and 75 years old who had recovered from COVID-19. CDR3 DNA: TGTGCCAGCTCACCCCCCCAGCTACAGGAGTTAGGAGCTTTCTTT. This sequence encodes CASSPPQLQELGAFF.